The entry that follows covers one T cell receptor beta chain sequence. This clone has a single count. Its antigen specificity is not known. No much larger clonotype is one base removed from it; base qualities were not supplied. Ends trimmed: V by 2 bases, J by 5 bases; bases unmatched to a gene: 3. The germline V gene encodes CDR1 SGHDT and CDR2 YYEEEE. From the cysteine up to the phenylalanine, the CDR3 has a length of 13 residues. Only the CDR3 region is kept as DNA, spanning 39 bases read in frame from base 1. This record belongs to a study of vaccination effects on CD4 cells after COVID-19 (dated by TCRdb to the early 2020s). As for the study more broadly: In the ViraFEST assay, PBMC were stimulated with viral peptide pools, and TCR sequencing was then used to find antigen-specific CD4+ T cell clonotypes based on their expansion. Across the study, the median time from the second dose to post-vaccine sampling was 72 days (range 14 to 241). Approximately 2 million PBMC per well were cultured in IMDM with 5% human AB serum, 10 IU/ml IL-2 and gentamicin, plus 10 ug/ml peptides. SARS-CoV-2 spike-specific CD4+ TCR repertoires from before and after mRNA vaccination were compared in COVID-19 convalescent patients and in infection-naive vaccine recipients. A total of 10 COVID-19 convalescent patients and 4 SARS-CoV-2-naive healthy vaccine recipients were included in the full study. Cultures from other donors in the study were sequenced with the Oncomine TCR Beta short-read assay on an Illumina iSeq 100.

Study-level results and caveats: The study was limited by a small number of convalescent patients, and early post-infection timepoints were lacking. Among healthy vaccine recipients, nearly all vaccine-induced clones were SARS-CoV-2 mono-reactive, and just 1 of 255 was cross-reactive with common cold coronaviruses. Clones induced by infection and clones induced by vaccination both contracted markedly at late timepoints after vaccination, which fits with T cell responses waning over time.

After 10 days of culture, CD4+ T cells were isolated with the EasySep CD4+ T cell isolation kit. Two doses of either the BNT162b2 or the mRNA-1273 mRNA SARS-CoV-2 vaccine were administered to participants. None of the healthy vaccine recipients had a prior SARS-CoV-2 infection, which was confirmed by nucleocapsid antibody tests that came back negative both before and after vaccination. On days 3 and 7, half of the culture medium was replaced with fresh IL-2-containing medium. Unless noted otherwise, every peptide stimulation condition was grown in triplicate wells. PBMC were separated from whole blood using Ficoll-Paque Plus gradient centrifugation and were then either cryopreserved at -140C or used fresh. Genomic DNA was extracted from cultured CD4+ T cells with the QIAamp micro DNA kit. Library creation used the immunoSEQ multiplex PCR assay. TCR beta CDR3 sequencing was performed on DNA from the cultured, isolated CD4+ T cells. Regarding the original processing steps: Non-productive TCR sequences were removed, reads were trimmed to the CDR3 region, and CDR3s of at least 7 amino acids were retained. Antigen-specific clonotypes were identified with the MANAFEST web app by comparing expansion in peptide wells against reference cultures. To be called positive, a clone needed expansion at FDR<0.05 compared with the reference and with all other wells, an odds ratio greater than 5, and a frequency greater than 0.1% in two replicate wells. A clonotype was defined as cross-reactive if the clonotype was significantly expanded both in SARS-CoV-2 spike wells and in at least one common cold coronavirus spike condition. CDR3 similarity was assessed by Levenshtein distance using the stringdist R package, and unrooted trees were constructed with ape in R 3.6.1. What TCRdb holds here is the immuneACCESS table cut down to in-frame rearrangements. Part of the clones is not present; checked against another copy, under half of the missing clones reflect an unresolved V gene, and the others are unexplained. V and J calls and clone size are given by that table; D and trimming were obtained from the DNA. The sample includes about 57,000 clones, with about 78% observed a single time. The leading ten clones occupy approximately 4.5% of the sample.

The chain is assembled from TRBV5-6 and TRBJ2-5, with 7 central nucleotides matching TRBD1. This TCR came from a human donor who received a COVID-19 vaccine. The source material was CD4+ T cells from PBMCs cultured without peptide, sampled after COVID-19 vaccination. Here is the DNA: TGTGCCAGCAGCTTAGACAGGGAGGAGACCCAGTACTTC. Its protein reads: CASSLDREETQYF.